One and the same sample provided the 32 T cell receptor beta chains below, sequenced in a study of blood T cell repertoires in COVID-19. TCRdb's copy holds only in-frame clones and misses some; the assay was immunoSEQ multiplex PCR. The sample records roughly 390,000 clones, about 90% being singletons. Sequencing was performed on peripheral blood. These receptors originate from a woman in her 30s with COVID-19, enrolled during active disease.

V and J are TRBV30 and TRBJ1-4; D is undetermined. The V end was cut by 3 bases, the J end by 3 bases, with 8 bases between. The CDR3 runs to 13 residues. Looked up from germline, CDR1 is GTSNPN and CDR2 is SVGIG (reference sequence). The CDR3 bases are TGTGCCTGGAGCCGTCTACCTAATGAAAAACTGTTTTTT. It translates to CAWSRLPNEKLFF.

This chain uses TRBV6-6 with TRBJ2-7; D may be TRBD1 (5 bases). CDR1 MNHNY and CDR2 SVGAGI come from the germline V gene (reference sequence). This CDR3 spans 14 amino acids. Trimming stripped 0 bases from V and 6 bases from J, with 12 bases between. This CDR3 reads CASSYSAGWAEQYF. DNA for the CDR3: TGTGCCAGCAGTTACTCGGCAGGGTGGGCCGAGCAGTACTTC.

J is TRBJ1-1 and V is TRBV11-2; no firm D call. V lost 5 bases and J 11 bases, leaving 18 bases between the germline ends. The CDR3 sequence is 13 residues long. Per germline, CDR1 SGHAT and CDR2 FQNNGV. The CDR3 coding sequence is TGTGCCAGCAGCGTCGCGACGGGATATGGGGCTTTCTTT. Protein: CASSVATGYGAFF.

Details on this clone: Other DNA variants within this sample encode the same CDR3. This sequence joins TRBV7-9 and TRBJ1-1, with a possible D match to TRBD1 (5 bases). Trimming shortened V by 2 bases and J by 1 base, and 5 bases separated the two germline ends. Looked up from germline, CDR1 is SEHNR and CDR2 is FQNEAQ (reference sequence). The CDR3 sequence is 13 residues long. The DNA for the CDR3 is TGTGCCAGCAGCTTAACAGGGAACACTGAAGCTTTCTTT. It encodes CASSLTGNTEAFF.

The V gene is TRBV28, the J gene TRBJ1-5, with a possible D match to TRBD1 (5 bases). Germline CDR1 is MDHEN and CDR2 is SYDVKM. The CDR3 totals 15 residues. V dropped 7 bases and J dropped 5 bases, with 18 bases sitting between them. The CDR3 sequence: CASTTGGRLDQPQHF. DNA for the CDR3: TGTGCCAGCACCACCGGGGGACGTCTAGATCAGCCCCAGCATTTT.

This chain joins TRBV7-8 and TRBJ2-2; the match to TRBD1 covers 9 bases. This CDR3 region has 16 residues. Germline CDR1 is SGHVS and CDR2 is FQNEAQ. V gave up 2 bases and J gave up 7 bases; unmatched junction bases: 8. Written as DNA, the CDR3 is TGTGCCAGCAGCTTAAGGGGACAGGGAGGGCACGGGGAGCTGTTTTTT. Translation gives CASSLRGQGGHGELFF.

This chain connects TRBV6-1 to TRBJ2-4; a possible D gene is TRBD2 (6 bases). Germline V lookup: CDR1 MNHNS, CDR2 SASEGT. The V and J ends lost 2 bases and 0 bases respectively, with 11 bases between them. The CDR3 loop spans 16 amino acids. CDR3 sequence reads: CASSETGEGAKNIQYF. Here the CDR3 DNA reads TGTGCCAGCAGTGAAACGGGGGAAGGAGCCAAAAACATTCAGTACTTC.

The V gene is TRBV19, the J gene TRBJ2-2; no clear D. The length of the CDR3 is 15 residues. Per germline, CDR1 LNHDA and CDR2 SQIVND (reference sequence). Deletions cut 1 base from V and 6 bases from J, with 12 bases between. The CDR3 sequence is CASSIALAGPGELFF. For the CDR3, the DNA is TGTGCCAGTAGTATAGCTCTCGCTGGCCCCGGGGAGCTGTTTTTT.

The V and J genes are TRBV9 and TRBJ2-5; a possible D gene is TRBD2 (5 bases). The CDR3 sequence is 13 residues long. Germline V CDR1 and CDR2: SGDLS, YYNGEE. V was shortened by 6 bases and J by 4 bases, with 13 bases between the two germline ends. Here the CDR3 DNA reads TGTGCCAGCAAAAGGGCCGAGGGAGAGACCCAGTACTTC. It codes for CASKRAEGETQYF.

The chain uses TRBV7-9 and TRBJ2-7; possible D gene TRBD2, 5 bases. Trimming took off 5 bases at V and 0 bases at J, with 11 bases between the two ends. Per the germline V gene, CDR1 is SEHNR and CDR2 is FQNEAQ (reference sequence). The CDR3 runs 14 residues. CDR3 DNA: TGTGCCAGCAGCGACCTAGGGAGCTCCTACGAGCAGTACTTC. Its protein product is CASSDLGSSYEQYF.

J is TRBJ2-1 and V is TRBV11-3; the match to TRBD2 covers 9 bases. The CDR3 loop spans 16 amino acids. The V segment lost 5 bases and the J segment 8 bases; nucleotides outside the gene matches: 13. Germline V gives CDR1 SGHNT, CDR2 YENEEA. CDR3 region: CASSDSIAGESDEQFF. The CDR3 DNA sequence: TGTGCCAGCAGCGACAGCATAGCGGGAGAAAGTGATGAGCAGTTCTTC.

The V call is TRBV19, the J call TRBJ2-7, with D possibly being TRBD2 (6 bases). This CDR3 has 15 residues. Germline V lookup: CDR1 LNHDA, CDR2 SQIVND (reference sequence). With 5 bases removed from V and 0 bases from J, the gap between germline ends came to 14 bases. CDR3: CASSSLAATSYEQYF. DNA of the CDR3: TGTGCCAGTAGTTCTTTAGCGGCTACCTCCTACGAGCAGTACTTC.

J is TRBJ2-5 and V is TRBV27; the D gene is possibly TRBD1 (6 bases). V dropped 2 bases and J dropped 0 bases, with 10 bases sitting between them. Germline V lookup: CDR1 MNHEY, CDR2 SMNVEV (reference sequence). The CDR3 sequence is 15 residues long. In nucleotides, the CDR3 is TGTGCCAGCAGTTTAAGGGGACACCACCAAGAGACCCAGTACTTC. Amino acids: CASSLRGHHQETQYF.

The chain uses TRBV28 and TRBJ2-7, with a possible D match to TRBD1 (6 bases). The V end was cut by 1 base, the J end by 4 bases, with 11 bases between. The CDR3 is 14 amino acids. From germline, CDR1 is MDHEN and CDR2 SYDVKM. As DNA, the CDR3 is TGTGCCAGCAGTTTATTGGGGGCAGCGTACGAGCAGTACTTC. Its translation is CASSLLGAAYEQYF.

In nucleotides, the CDR3 is TGTGCCAGCAGCTTCGGGGGGGGCTACACCTTC. Translating it yields CASSFGGGYTF. The chain is built from TRBV5-4 and TRBJ1-2; D may be TRBD1 (5 bases). The CDR3 extends over 11 amino acids. Germline CDR1 and CDR2: SGHNT and YYREEE (reference sequence). V was clipped by 2 bases and J by 8 bases, with 7 bases between them.

The CDR3 sequence: CASRTKEPSYGYTF. CDR3 bases: TGTGCCAGCAGAACAAAAGAGCCTAGCTATGGCTACACCTTC. The rearrangement uses TRBV2 and TRBJ1-2; D remains unclear. The V end lost 6 bases, the J end lost 4 bases, and 15 bases lay between the germline ends. CDR3 length: 14 residues. The germline V gene encodes CDR1 SNHLY and CDR2 FYNNEI.

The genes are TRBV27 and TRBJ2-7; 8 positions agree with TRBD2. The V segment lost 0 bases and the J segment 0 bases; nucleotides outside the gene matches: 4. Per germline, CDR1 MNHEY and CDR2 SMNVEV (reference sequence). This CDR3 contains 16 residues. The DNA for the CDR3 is TGTGCCAGCAGTTTATCTCCTAGCGGGTCCTCCTACGAGCAGTACTTC. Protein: CASSLSPSGSSYEQYF.

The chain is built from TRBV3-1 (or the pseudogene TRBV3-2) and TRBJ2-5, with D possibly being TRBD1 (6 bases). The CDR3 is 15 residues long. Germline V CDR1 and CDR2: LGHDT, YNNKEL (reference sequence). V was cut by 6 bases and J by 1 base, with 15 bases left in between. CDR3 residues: CASSYREMIQETQYF. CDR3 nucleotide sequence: TGTGCCAGCAGTTACAGGGAGATGATCCAAGAGACCCAGTACTTC.

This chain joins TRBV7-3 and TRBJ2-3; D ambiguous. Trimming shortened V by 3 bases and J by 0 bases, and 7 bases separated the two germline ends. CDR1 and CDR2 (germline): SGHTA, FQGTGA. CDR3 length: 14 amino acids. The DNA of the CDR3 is TGTGCCAGCAGCTTGGGCAGCAGCACAGATACGCAGTATTTT. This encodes CASSLGSSTDTQYF.

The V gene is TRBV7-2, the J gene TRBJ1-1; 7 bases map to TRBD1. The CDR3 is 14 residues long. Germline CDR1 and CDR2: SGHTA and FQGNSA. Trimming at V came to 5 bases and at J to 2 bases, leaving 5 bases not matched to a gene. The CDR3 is CASSHGTANTEAFF. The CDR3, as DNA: TGTGCCAGCAGCCATGGGACAGCTAACACTGAAGCTTTCTTT.

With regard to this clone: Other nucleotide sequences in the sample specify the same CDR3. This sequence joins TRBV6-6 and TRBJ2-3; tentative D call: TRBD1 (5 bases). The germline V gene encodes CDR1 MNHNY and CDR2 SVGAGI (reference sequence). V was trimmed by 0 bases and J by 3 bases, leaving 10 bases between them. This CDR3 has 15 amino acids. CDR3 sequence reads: CASSYSGAATDTQYF. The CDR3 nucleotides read TGTGCCAGCAGTTACTCAGGGGCGGCAACAGATACGCAGTATTTT.

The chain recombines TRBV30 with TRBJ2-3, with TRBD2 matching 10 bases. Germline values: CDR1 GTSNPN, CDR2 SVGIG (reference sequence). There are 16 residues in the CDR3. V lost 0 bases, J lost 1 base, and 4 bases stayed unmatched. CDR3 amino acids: CAWSVRGLAGTDTQYF. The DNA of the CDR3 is TGTGCCTGGAGTGTACGAGGACTAGCGGGCACAGATACGCAGTATTTT.

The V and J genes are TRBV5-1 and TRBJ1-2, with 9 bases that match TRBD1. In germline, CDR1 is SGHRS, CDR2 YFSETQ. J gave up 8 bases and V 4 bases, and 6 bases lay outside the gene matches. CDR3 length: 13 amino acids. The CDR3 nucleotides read TGCGCCAGCAGCCGATCCACAGGGGGCGGCTACACCTTC. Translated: CASSRSTGGGYTF.

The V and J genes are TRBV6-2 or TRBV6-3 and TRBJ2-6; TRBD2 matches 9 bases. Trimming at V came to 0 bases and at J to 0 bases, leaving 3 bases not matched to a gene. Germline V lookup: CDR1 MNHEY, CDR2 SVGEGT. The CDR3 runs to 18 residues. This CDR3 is CASSYSLAGFSGANVLTF. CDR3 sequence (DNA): TGTGCCAGCAGTTACTCTCTAGCGGGATTCTCTGGGGCCAACGTCCTGACTTTC.

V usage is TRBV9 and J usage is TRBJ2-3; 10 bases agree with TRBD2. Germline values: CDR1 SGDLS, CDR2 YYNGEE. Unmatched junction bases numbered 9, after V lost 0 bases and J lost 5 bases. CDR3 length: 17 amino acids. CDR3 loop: CASSVDPAGGPLDTQYF. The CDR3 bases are TGTGCCAGCAGCGTAGATCCAGCGGGAGGGCCTTTAGATACGCAGTATTTT. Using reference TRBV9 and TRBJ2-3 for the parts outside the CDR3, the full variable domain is DSGVTQTPKHLITATGQRVTLRCSPRSGDLSVYWYQQSLDQGLQFLIQYYNGEERAKGNILERFSAQQFPDLHSELNLSSLELGDSALYFCASSVDPAGGPLDTQYFGPGTRLTVL.

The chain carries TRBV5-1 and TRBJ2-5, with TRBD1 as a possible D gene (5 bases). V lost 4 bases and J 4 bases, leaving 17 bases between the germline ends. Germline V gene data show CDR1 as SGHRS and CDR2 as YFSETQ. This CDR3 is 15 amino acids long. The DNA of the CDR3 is TGCGCCAGCAGCCCTTCTAACCAGCAGGGAGAGACCCAGTACTTC. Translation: CASSPSNQQGETQYF.

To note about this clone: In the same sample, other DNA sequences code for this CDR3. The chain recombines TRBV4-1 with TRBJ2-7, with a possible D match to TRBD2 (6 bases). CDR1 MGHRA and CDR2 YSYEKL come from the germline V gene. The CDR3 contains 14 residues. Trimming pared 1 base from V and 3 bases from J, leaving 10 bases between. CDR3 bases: TGCGCCAGCAGCCAAGGGGCCGGGGGCTACGAGCAGTACTTC. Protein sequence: CASSQGAGGYEQYF.

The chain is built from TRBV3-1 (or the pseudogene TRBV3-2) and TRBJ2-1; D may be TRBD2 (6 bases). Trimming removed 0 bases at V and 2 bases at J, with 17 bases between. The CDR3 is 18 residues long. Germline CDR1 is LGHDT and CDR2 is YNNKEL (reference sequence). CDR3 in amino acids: CASSQDKSFAGPYNEQFF. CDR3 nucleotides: TGTGCCAGCAGCCAAGATAAAAGTTTTGCGGGACCCTACAATGAGCAGTTCTTC.

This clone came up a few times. This chain's CDR3 is CASSLKRNTEAFF. CDR3 DNA sequence: TGTGCCAGCAGCTTGAAGCGGAACACTGAAGCTTTCTTT. The chain employs TRBV7-3 and TRBJ1-1; D remains unclear. The V end was cut by 3 bases, the J end by 1 base, with 6 bases between. This CDR3 contains 13 residues. Germline V CDR1 and CDR2: SGHTA, FQGTGA. The complete variable domain, with remaining parts taken from reference TRBV7-3 and TRBJ1-1, reads GAGVSQTPSNKVTEKGKYVELRCDPISGHTALYWYRQSLGQGPEFLIYFQGTGAADDSGLPNDRFFAVRPEGSVSTLKIQRTERGDSAVYLCASSLKRNTEAFFGQGTRLTVV.

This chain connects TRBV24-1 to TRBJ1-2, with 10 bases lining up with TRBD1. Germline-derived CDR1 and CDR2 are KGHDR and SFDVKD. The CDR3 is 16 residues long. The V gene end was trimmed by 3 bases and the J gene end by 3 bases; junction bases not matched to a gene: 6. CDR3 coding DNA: TGTGCCACCAGTGATCCGGGACAGGGGCAGGACTATGGCTACACCTTC. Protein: CATSDPGQGQDYGYTF.

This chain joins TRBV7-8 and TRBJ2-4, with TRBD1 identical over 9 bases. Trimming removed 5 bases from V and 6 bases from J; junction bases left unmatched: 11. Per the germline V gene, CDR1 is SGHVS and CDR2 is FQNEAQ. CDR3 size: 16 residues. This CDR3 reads CASSPSTGQGRNIQYF. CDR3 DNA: TGTGCCAGCAGCCCTTCTACTGGACAGGGGAGAAACATTCAGTACTTC.

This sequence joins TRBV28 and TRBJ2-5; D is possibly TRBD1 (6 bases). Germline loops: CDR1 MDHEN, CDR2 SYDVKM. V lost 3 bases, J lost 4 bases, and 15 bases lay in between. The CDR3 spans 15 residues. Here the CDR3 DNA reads TGTGCCAGCAGTTTTTTCGACAAACAGGGAGAGACCCAGTACTTC. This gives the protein CASSFFDKQGETQYF.